Listed below are T cell receptor beta chains from one sample, sequenced in a study of early T cells in non-severe SARS-CoV-2 infection. One entry per CDR3 protein, called by TCRdb with MiXCR from the 5' RACE reads. Among tens of thousands of distinct CDR3 sequences listed, around 10% were seen once. Sequenced input: whole blood. These receptors were collected from an adult who was a healthcare worker with PCR-confirmed SARS-CoV-2 infection or an uninfected control (not recorded which). Both conserved end residues are part of each CDR3. The D gene is left open where the match is weak. Size is omitted from some rows. Given values are once, few, many or a class for expanded clones.

d_call	v_call	clone_size	j_call	cdr3_nt	cdr3_aa
.	TRBV14	many	TRBJ1-1	TGTGCCAGCAGCCATGGTAGGGGGGACACTGAAGCTTTCTTT	CASSHGRGDTEAFF
.	TRBV28	few	TRBJ2-7	TGTGCCAGCAGTTTACGGGGCGCACCCCTCTACGAGCAGTACTTC	CASSLRGAPLYEQYF
.	TRBV4-2	many	TRBJ1-6	TGTGCCAGCAGCCAAAACCCCGGGGCGAGGAACTCACCCCTCCACTTT	CASSQNPGARNSPLHF
.	TRBV7-9	many	TRBJ2-2	TGTGCCAGCAGCTTAACGCTGAGCGGCGGGGAGCTGTTTTTT	CASSLTLSGGELFF
TRBD1	TRBV6-6	many	TRBJ2-3	TGTGCCAGCATCGGGTTGGGACAGGGGTCTGGTACGCAGTATTTT	CASIGLGQGSGTQYF
.	TRBV13	.	TRBJ2-1	TGTGCCAGCAGTTTTCCGGGGGCGGTCGATGAGCAGTTCTTC	CASSFPGAVDEQFF
.	TRBV25-1	many	TRBJ1-2	TGTGCCAGCGGAAAGGGCTTGGGCTATGGCTACACCTTC	CASGKGLGYGYTF
TRBD2	TRBV2	many	TRBJ2-3	TGTGCCAGCAGCCCTACTAGCGGGAGAGGGGGTACGCAGTATTTT	CASSPTSGRGGTQYF
.	TRBV4-3	many	TRBJ2-3	TGCGCCAGCAGCCAAGGAGCCACAGATACGCAGTATTTT	CASSQGATDTQYF
TRBD2	TRBV4-1	few	TRBJ2-7	TGCGCCAGCAGCCAAGGCCTGGGACTAGCGGGATTCTCCTACGAGCAGTACTTC	CASSQGLGLAGFSYEQYF
.	TRBV6-1	few	TRBJ1-1	TGTGCCAGCAGTGATGGGTACACTGAAGCTTTCTTT	CASSDGYTEAFF
.	TRBV2	many	TRBJ1-2	TGTGCCAGCAGGGTCGATGGGCAGTTAGCTAACTATGGCTACACCTTC	CASRVDGQLANYGYTF
TRBD2	TRBV25-1	.	TRBJ2-4	TGTGCCAGCAGTGCGCGGACTAGCGGGAGCGGGAACATTCAGTACTTC	CASSARTSGSGNIQYF
.	TRBV20-1	many	TRBJ1-1	TGCAGTGCTAGAGATCCCCCCGACAGGCGGTCGGAAGCTTTCTTT	CSARDPPDRRSEAFF
.	TRBV20-1	many	TRBJ2-7	TGCAGTGCCCAAGATTCAGGTTCCTACGAGCAGTACTTC	CSAQDSGSYEQYF
TRBD2	TRBV20-1	few	TRBJ2-3	TGCAGTGCTCCGACTAGCGGGAGAACAGATACGCAGTATTTT	CSAPTSGRTDTQYF
.	TRBV6-5	.	TRBJ2-7	TGTGCCAGCAATCCCGTTGGTTCCTACGAGCAGTACTTC	CASNPVGSYEQYF
TRBD2	TRBV7-6	many	TRBJ2-1	TGTGCCAGCAGCTTTCAAGCGGGAGAGGTCGGCAATGAGCAGTTCTTC	CASSFQAGEVGNEQFF
.	TRBV20-1	many	TRBJ2-7	TGCAGTGCCTGGAGGACGGACTCCTACGAGCAGTACTTC	CSAWRTDSYEQYF
.	TRBV27	few	TRBJ2-7	TGTGCCAGCAGTAGGGTCGAGCAGTACTTC	CASSRVEQYF
.	TRBV7-2	.	TRBJ2-5	TGTGCCAGCAGCCCCAGGGCCTCTTTGGGGGAGACCCAGTACTTC	CASSPRASLGETQYF
TRBD1	TRBV9	many	TRBJ1-2	TGTGCCAGCAGCATAAGCCCAGGGGGCACAAACTATGGCTACACCTTC	CASSISPGGTNYGYTF
TRBD1	TRBV7-9	many	TRBJ1-3	TGTGCCAGCAGCAAACAGGGGGCGTCGGGAAACACCATATATTTT	CASSKQGASGNTIYF
.	TRBV18	many	TRBJ1-4	TGTGCCAGCTCAGTCCGACAGACTAATGAAAAACTGTTTTTT	CASSVRQTNEKLFF
TRBD1	TRBV12-3/TRBV12-4	many	TRBJ2-7	TGTGCCAGCAGTTCGTCCGGGACAGGGGGGGACGAGCAGTACTTC	CASSSSGTGGDEQYF
TRBD1	TRBV12-3/TRBV12-4	many	TRBJ2-3	TGTGCCAGCAGCCCCGGGACAGGGACATCAGATACGCAGTATTTT	CASSPGTGTSDTQYF
TRBD2	TRBV3-1	many	TRBJ2-1	TGTGCCAGCAGCCAAGGATCCTGGGCGGGAGGGCGATCCTACAATGAGCAGTTCTTC	CASSQGSWAGGRSYNEQFF
.	TRBV11-2	.	TRBJ2-2	TGTGCCAGCGTAGGCCAGGGCGCCGGGGAGCTGTTTTTT	CASVGQGAGELFF
.	TRBV2	many	TRBJ1-1	TGTGCCAGCAGTGAACGGCGGACGGGTGGGACTGAAGCTTTCTTT	CASSERRTGGTEAFF
.	TRBV11-3	many	TRBJ2-2	TGTGCCAGCAGCAAACGGACTGGCACCGGGGAGCTGTTTTTT	CASSKRTGTGELFF
TRBD1	TRBV11-1	many	TRBJ1-2	TGTGCCAGCAGCCCCCGACAGGGGGAGAGCTATGGCTACACCTTC	CASSPRQGESYGYTF
.	TRBV20-1	.	TRBJ1-2	TGCAGTGCGAAGGGATATAACTATGGCTACACCTTC	CSAKGYNYGYTF
TRBD2	TRBV6-2/TRBV6-3	.	TRBJ2-1	TGTGCCAGCAGTTACCCCCCTAGCGGGACGAGCTCCTACAATGAGCAGTTCTTC	CASSYPPSGTSSYNEQFF
.	TRBV7-8	.	TRBJ2-6	TGTGCCAGCAGCCCCGAGGGGTTCTCTGGGGCCAACGTCCTGACTTTC	CASSPEGFSGANVLTF
TRBD2	TRBV2	many	TRBJ2-5	TGTGCCACCCGGACTAGCGGGTATGAGACCCAGTACTTC	CATRTSGYETQYF
.	TRBV21-1	many	TRBJ1-5	TGTGCCAGCAGCAAAGTACCAGGACAGGGGGAATATAGCAATCAGCCCCAGCATTTT	CASSKVPGQGEYSNQPQHF
.	TRBV5-6	few	TRBJ1-2	TGTGCCAGCAGCTTGGCATTAGCTAACTATGGCTACACCTTC	CASSLALANYGYTF
.	TRBV7-2	few	TRBJ2-1	TGTGCCAGCAGCCCAGCGTTCGGGGCATACAATGAGCAGTTCTTC	CASSPAFGAYNEQFF
.	TRBV29-1	many	TRBJ2-1	TGCAGCGTGTTACTAGCACGATCAGGAAATGAGCAGTTCTTC	CSVLLARSGNEQFF
.	TRBV5-5	many	TRBJ1-4	TGTGCCAGCAGCTTGTTCGGGACTCTTGAAAAACTGTTTTTT	CASSLFGTLEKLFF
.	TRBV19	many	TRBJ1-1	TGTGCCAGTAGTATCGACGGGAACACTGAAGCTTTCTTT	CASSIDGNTEAFF
TRBD1	TRBV7-2	many	TRBJ2-7	TGTGCCAGCAGCAGGACAGGGTACGAGCAGTACTTC	CASSRTGYEQYF